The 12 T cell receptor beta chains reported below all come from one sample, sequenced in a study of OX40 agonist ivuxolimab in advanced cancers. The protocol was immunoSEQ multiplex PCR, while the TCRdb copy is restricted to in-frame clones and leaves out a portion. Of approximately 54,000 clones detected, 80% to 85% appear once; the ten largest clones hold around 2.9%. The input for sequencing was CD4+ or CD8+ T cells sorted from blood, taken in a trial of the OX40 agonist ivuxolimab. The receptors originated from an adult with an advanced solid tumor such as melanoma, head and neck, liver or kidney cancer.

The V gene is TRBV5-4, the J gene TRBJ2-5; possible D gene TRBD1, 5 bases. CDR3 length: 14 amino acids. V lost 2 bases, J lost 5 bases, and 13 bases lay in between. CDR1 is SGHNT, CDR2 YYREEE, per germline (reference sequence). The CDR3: CASSFTGAVETQYF. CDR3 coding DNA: TGTGCCAGCAGCTTTACAGGTGCGGTCGAGACCCAGTACTTC.

The DNA for the CDR3 is TGTGCCAGCAGCGCGGGACTGCTCAATGAGCAGTTCTTC. Translating gives CASSAGLLNEQFF. The chain combines TRBV6-1 with TRBJ2-1, with a tentative D call TRBD2 (6 bases). This CDR3 spans 13 amino acids. V lost 6 bases and J 6 bases, leaving 12 bases between the germline ends. The V gene's germline CDR1 is MNHNS and CDR2 SASEGT.

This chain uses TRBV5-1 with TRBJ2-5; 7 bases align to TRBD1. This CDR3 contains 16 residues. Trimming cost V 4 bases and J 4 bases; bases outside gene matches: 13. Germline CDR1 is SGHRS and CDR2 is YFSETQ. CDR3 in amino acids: CASSIRQGEMGETQYF. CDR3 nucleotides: TGCGCCAGCAGCATCAGACAGGGTGAGATGGGAGAGACCCAGTACTTC.

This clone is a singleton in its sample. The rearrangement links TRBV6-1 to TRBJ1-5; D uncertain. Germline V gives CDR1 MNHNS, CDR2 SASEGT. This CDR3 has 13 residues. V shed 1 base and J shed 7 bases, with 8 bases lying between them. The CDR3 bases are TGTGCCAGCAGTGAAGGGCAACGGCAGCCCCAGCATTTT. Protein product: CASSEGQRQPQHF.

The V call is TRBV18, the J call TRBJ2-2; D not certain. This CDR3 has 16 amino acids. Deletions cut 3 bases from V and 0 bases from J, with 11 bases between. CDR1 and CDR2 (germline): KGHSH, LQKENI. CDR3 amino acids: CASSPQTQANTGELFF. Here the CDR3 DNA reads TGTGCCAGCTCACCCCAGACACAAGCGAACACCGGGGAGCTGTTTTTT.

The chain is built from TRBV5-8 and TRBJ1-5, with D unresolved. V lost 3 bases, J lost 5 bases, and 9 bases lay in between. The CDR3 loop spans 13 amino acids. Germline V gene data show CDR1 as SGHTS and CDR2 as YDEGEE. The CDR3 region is CASSSEGHQPQHF. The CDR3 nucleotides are TGTGCCAGCAGCTCGGAGGGTCATCAGCCCCAGCATTTT.

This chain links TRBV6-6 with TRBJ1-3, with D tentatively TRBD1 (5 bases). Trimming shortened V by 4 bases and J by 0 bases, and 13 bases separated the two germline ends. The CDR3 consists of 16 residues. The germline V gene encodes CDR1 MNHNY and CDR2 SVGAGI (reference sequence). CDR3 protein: CASSSRGGGSGNTIYF. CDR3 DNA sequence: TGTGCCAGCAGTTCTCGCGGGGGAGGCTCTGGAAACACCATATATTTT.

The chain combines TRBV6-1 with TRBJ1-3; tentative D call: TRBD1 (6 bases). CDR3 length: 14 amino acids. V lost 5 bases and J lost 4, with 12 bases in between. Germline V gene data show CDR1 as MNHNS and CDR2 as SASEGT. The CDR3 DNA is TGTGCCAGCAGTATCGAGGGGGTCGGAAACACCATATATTTT. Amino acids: CASSIEGVGNTIYF.

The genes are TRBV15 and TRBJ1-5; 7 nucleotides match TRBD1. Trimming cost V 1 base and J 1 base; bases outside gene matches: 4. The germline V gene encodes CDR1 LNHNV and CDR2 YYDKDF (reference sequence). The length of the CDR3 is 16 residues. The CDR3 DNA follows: TGTGCCACCAGCAGAGGGGAGGGGGCGAGCAATCAGCCCCAGCATTTT. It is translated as CATSRGEGASNQPQHF.

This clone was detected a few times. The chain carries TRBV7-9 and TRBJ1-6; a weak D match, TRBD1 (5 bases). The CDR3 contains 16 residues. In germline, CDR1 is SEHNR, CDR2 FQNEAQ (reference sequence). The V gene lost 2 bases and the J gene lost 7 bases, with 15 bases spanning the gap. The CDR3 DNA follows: TGTGCCAGCAGCTTAAGTGGGTTAGGGGTCAATTCACCCCTCCACTTT. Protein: CASSLSGLGVNSPLHF.

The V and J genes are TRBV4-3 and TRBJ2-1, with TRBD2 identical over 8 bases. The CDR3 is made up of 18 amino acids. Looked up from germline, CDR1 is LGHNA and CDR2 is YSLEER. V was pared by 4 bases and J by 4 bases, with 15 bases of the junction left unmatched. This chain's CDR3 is CASSRDGHLGGGYNEQFF. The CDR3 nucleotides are TGCGCCAGCAGCCGAGATGGGCATCTCGGGGGGGGGTACAATGAGCAGTTCTTC.

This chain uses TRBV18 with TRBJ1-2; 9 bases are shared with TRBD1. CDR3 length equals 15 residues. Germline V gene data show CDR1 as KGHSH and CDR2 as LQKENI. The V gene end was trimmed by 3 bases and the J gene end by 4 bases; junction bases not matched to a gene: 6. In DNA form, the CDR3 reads TGTGCCAGCTCACCTACCGGGACAGGGACCTATGGCTACACCTTC. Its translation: CASSPTGTGTYGYTF.